Listed here are 8 T cell receptor beta chains from one sample, sequenced in a study of CD8+ T cells in alopecia areata (dated by TCRdb to 2016 to 2018). The time point label, read with the paper, signifies: about 25 weeks on oral tofacitinib. According to the study, the label for this sample's treatment or condition signals: oral pan-JAK inhibitor, 5-10 mg twice daily. Libraries were built with the immunoSEQ multiplex PCR assay. RNA was extracted from all samples and reverse transcribed into cDNA, which served as template for TCR sequencing. In TCRdb, the immuneACCESS table is reduced to in-frame sequences with V and J assigned. These tables do not hold every clone; where another copy was compared, an unresolved V gene accounts for under half, and the others remain unexplained. The table for this sample lists approximately 200,000 clones; over 45% of them were counted only once. 5.5% of the sample comes from the top ten.

The source was CD4+ T cells sorted from blood, collected at week 24, from a patient treated with tofacitinib. These receptors originate from a human donor with alopecia areata.

J is TRBJ1-2 and V is TRBV4-3; D perhaps matches TRBD1 (5 bases). Per germline, CDR1 LGHNA and CDR2 YSLEER. V lost 1 base, J lost 1 base, and 13 bases lay in between. This CDR3 is 16 amino acids long. The CDR3 DNA sequence: TGCGCCAGCAGCCAAGCCCAGAACAGGAATAACTATGGCTACACCTTC. This sequence encodes CASSQAQNRNNYGYTF.

The CDR3 reads CASRRGTVGQPQHF. The CDR3, as DNA: TGTGCCAGCAGGCGCGGGACAGTCGGTCAGCCCCAGCATTTT. This chain joins TRBV27 and TRBJ1-5; 7 positions match TRBD1. Losses at the gene ends were 6 bases for V and 6 bases for J; bases not matched to a gene: 8. The germline V gene encodes CDR1 MNHEY and CDR2 SMNVEV (reference sequence). The CDR3 sequence is 14 residues long.

Ten or more counts support this clone. The V call is TRBV7-3, the J call TRBJ2-1, with 11 bases matching TRBD2. CDR1 SGHTA and CDR2 FQGTGA come from the germline V gene. The V gene end was trimmed by 0 bases and the J gene end by 7 bases; junction bases not matched to a gene: 2. The CDR3 is 15 amino acids. Here the CDR3 DNA reads TGTGCCAGCAGCTTAACGACTAGCGGGATGAATGAGCAGTTCTTC. Translating gives CASSLTTSGMNEQFF.

This chain joins TRBV11-2 and TRBJ2-5; TRBD1 or TRBD2 may be the D gene (5 bases each). Trimming took off 5 bases at V and 2 bases at J, with 15 bases between the two ends. The CDR3 spans 15 residues. Germline CDR1 reads SGHAT; CDR2 reads FQNNGV. The CDR3 nucleotides are TGTGCCAGCAGCCGAGCCGGGACGGTACAAGAGACCCAGTACTTC. This codes for CASSRAGTVQETQYF.

The chain joins TRBV7-2 to TRBJ2-5, with TRBD1 matching over 12 bases. The CDR3 spans 14 residues. Germline values: CDR1 SGHTA, CDR2 FQGNSA. V trimming: 7 bases; J trimming: 5 bases; junction bases outside the gene matches: 5. The CDR3 reads CASMRDRGLETQYF. The CDR3 coding sequence is TGTGCCAGCATGCGGGACAGGGGGCTGGAGACCCAGTACTTC.

This chain joins TRBV18 and TRBJ1-1; D is undetermined. This CDR3 region has 12 residues. Germline CDR1 reads KGHSH; CDR2 reads LQKENI. V lost 3 bases, J lost 7 bases, and 9 bases lay in between. Here the CDR3 DNA reads TGTGCCAGCTCACCTCCCGGCAGTGAAGCTTTCTTT. Protein sequence: CASSPPGSEAFF. Complete variable domain (other parts from reference TRBV18 and TRBJ1-1): NAGVMQNPRHLVRRRGQEARLRCSPMKGHSHVYWYRQLPEEGLKFMVYLQKENIIDESGMPKERFSAEFPKEGPSILRIQQVVRGDSAAYFCASSPPGSEAFFGQGTRLTVV.

The chain links TRBV5-1 to TRBJ2-1; D gene uncertain. The ends were cut back, 1 base at V and 5 bases at J, with 16 bases in the middle. Germline CDR1 is SGHRS and CDR2 is YFSETQ. The CDR3 has 16 amino acids. CDR3 DNA: TGCGCCAGCAGCTTGATCGCCTCTCTACTAAACAATGAGCAGTTCTTC. It yields the protein CASSLIASLLNNEQFF.

The rearrangement uses TRBV2 and TRBJ2-2; 10 nucleotides align to TRBD1. Germline CDR1 reads SNHLY; CDR2 reads FYNNEI. The length of the CDR3 is 18 residues. The junction had 10 bases not matched to a gene; V was cut back by 4 bases and J by 2 bases. CDR3: CASSGPRDRGTNTGELFF. The CDR3 coding sequence is TGTGCCAGCAGTGGACCCCGGGACAGGGGAACAAACACCGGGGAGCTGTTTTTT.